These T cell receptor beta chains were read from a single sample in a study of T cells in Graves' hyperthyroidism and ophthalmopathy. In TCRdb, the multiplex PCR reads were re-called with MiXCR into one record per CDR3 protein. The sample yields hundreds of thousands of distinct CDR3 sequences, 45% seen once. The sample was peripheral blood or thyroid tissue (not recorded which). The receptors derive from an adult man with Graves' disease, either hyperthyroidism or ophthalmopathy (not recorded which). Each CDR3 is given with its conserved first and last residue. A D gene is named only where the DNA matches it firmly. Part of the rows lack a size; the others show once, few, many or a class for expanded clones.

D gene: -
V gene: TRBV2
J gene: TRBJ1-4
clone size: many
CDR3 DNA: TGTGCCAGCAGGCCACAGGTTGCAACTAATGAAAAACTGTTTTTT
CDR3 protein: CASRPQVATNEKLFF

D gene: -
V gene: TRBV7-2
J gene: TRBJ2-2
clone size: few
CDR3 DNA: TGTGCCAGCACCCCATCCGGGACAAGTAACACCGGGGAGCTGTTTTTT
CDR3 protein: CASTPSGTSNTGELFF

D gene: TRBD1
V gene: TRBV7-3
J gene: TRBJ1-1
clone size: few
CDR3 DNA: TGTGCCAGCAGCATAACAGGGGGGGGCACTGAAGCTTTCTTT
CDR3 protein: CASSITGGGTEAFF

D gene: -
V gene: TRBV10-3
J gene: TRBJ1-2
clone size: -
CDR3 DNA: TGTGCCATCAGGGCGATGAGGGACCGTGGTGGTGGCTACACCTTC
CDR3 protein: CAIRAMRDRGGGYTF

D gene: -
V gene: TRBV29-1
J gene: TRBJ1-1
clone size: -
CDR3 DNA: TGCAGCGTTTCGCTGGACAGCTGGGAGACTGAAGCTTTCTTT
CDR3 protein: CSVSLDSWETEAFF

D gene: -
V gene: TRBV24-1
J gene: TRBJ1-5
clone size: once
CDR3 DNA: TGTGCCAGCAGTAGCAGGGAGACTCAGCCCCAGCATTTT
CDR3 protein: CASSSRETQPQHF

D gene: -
V gene: TRBV5-1
J gene: TRBJ1-2
clone size: few
CDR3 DNA: TGCGCCAGCAGCCTGGGCGATGTAGGAGCAGGTGGCTACACCTTC
CDR3 protein: CASSLGDVGAGGYTF

D gene: -
V gene: TRBV25-1
J gene: TRBJ1-3
clone size: -
CDR3 DNA: TGTGCTAGAGCAGACTCTGGAAACACCATATATTTT
CDR3 protein: CARADSGNTIYF

D gene: -
V gene: TRBV24-1
J gene: TRBJ1-3
clone size: -
CDR3 DNA: TGTGCCACCAGTGATACGGCTAACTATGGAAACACCATATATTTT
CDR3 protein: CATSDTANYGNTIYF

D gene: -
V gene: TRBV20-1
J gene: TRBJ1-4
clone size: few
CDR3 DNA: TGCAGTGCTCCTGGACAGACGGCCGGTTGGGGCGAAAAACTGTTTTTT
CDR3 protein: CSAPGQTAGWGEKLFF

D gene: TRBD2
V gene: TRBV7-9
J gene: TRBJ2-5
clone size: -
CDR3 DNA: TGTGCCAGCGGGCGGACTAGCGGCACCCAGTACTTC
CDR3 protein: CASGRTSGTQYF

D gene: TRBD1
V gene: TRBV6-1
J gene: TRBJ1-6
clone size: many
CDR3 DNA: TGTGCCAGGTCCCGGGACAGGGACTCACCCCTCCACTTT
CDR3 protein: CARSRDRDSPLHF

D gene: -
V gene: TRBV12-5
J gene: TRBJ1-1
clone size: -
CDR3 DNA: TGTGCTAGTGGTTTGTGGGGGGGCGCGAACACTGAAGCTTTCTTT
CDR3 protein: CASGLWGGANTEAFF

D gene: -
V gene: TRBV20-1
J gene: TRBJ1-2
clone size: -
CDR3 DNA: TGCAGTGCTAGAGATCAAGGACGGAATTATGGCTACACCTTC
CDR3 protein: CSARDQGRNYGYTF

D gene: -
V gene: TRBV6-6
J gene: TRBJ2-5
clone size: -
CDR3 DNA: TGTGCCAGCAGTTACTCGACGCGCGAGACCCAGTACTTC
CDR3 protein: CASSYSTRETQYF

D gene: TRBD1
V gene: TRBV12-3/TRBV12-4
J gene: TRBJ1-5
clone size: -
CDR3 DNA: TGTGCCAGCACACGGGACAGTGACAATCAGCCCCAGCATTTT
CDR3 protein: CASTRDSDNQPQHF